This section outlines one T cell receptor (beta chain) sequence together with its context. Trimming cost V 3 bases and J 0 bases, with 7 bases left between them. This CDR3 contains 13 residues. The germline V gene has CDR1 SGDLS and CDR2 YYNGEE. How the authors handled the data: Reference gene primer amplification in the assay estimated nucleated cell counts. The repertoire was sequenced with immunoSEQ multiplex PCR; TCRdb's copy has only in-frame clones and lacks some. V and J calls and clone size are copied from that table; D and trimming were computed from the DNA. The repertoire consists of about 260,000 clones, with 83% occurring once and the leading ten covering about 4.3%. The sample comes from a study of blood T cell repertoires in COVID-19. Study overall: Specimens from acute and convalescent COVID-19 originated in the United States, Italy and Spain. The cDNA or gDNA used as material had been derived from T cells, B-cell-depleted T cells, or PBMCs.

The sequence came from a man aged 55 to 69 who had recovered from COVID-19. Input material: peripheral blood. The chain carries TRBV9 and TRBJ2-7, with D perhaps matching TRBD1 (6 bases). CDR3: CASSAGHSYEQYF. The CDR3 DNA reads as TGTGCCAGCAGCGCGGGACACTCCTACGAGCAGTACTTC.